A single sample gave rise to the 30 T cell receptor beta chains below, sequenced in a study of OX40 agonist ivuxolimab in advanced cancers. Here immunoSEQ multiplex PCR was the method, and the copy in TCRdb shows in-frame clones only, minus some. In the table there are around 15,000 clones, over 90% of which are singletons. The material sequenced was CD4+ or CD8+ T cells sorted from blood, taken in a trial of the OX40 agonist ivuxolimab. These receptors originate from an adult with an advanced solid tumor such as melanoma, head and neck, liver or kidney cancer.

The chain recombines TRBV4-1 with TRBJ2-5; possibly TRBD2 for D (5 bases). With 1 base removed from V and 0 bases from J, the gap between germline ends came to 12 bases. CDR1 MGHRA and CDR2 YSYEKL come from the germline V gene. The CDR3 is 16 residues long. The CDR3 region is CASSQVLEAYQETQYF. CDR3 coding DNA: TGCGCCAGCAGCCAAGTCCTGGAGGCCTACCAAGAGACCCAGTACTTC.

V gene TRBV6-6 combines with J gene TRBJ2-7; the D gene is possibly TRBD2 (5 bases). Trimming removed 6 bases at V and 3 bases at J, with 12 bases between. This CDR3 region has 13 residues. Germline lookup yields CDR1 MNHNY and CDR2 SVGAGI (reference sequence). Here the CDR3 DNA reads TGTGCCAGCAGGCCCGGGAAAATCTACGAGCAGTACTTC. This codes for CASRPGKIYEQYF.

This rearrangement joins TRBV4-1 to TRBJ2-2; TRBD2 matches at 15 bases. J was trimmed by 4 bases and V by 1 base; bases with no gene match: 7. Germline assignment: CDR1 MGHRA and CDR2 YSYEKL. The CDR3 covers 19 residues. CDR3 sequence reads: CASSQGRTSGGASTGELFF. The CDR3 DNA follows: TGCGCCAGCAGCCAAGGAAGGACTAGCGGGGGGGCGAGCACCGGGGAGCTGTTTTTT.

The V and J genes are TRBV18 and TRBJ2-7, with D uncertain. The length of the CDR3 is 13 residues. V lost 1 base to trimming and J lost 4 bases, with 8 bases between them. Germline CDR1 and CDR2: KGHSH and LQKENI. CDR3: CASSPRDLYEQYF. Here the CDR3 DNA reads TGTGCCAGCTCACCACGGGATCTATACGAGCAGTACTTC.

The J gene is TRBJ2-7, the V gene TRBV11-2; D is undetermined. From germline, CDR1 is SGHAT and CDR2 FQNNGV. V was cut by 5 bases and J by 1 base, with 15 bases left in between. The CDR3 covers 15 residues. Here the CDR3 DNA reads TGTGCCAGCAGCCAGCTACAAGAAGGGTCCTACGAGCAGTACTTC. Encoded protein: CASSQLQEGSYEQYF.

The rearrangement uses TRBV5-4 and TRBJ2-1; D not resolved. Trimming stripped 2 bases from V and 8 bases from J, with 11 bases between. This CDR3 region has 13 residues. The germline V gene encodes CDR1 SGHNT and CDR2 YYREEE (reference sequence). The DNA of the CDR3 is TGTGCCAGCAGCTTAGCCCCCCCCGATGAGCAGTTCTTC. This translates into CASSLAPPDEQFF.

The rearrangement joins TRBV7-9 to TRBJ1-6; no reliable D call. This CDR3 is built from 12 residues. The ends were cut back, 4 bases at V and 9 bases at J, with 7 bases in the middle. Germline V gene lookup returns CDR1 SEHNR and CDR2 FQNEAQ (reference sequence). CDR3 DNA sequence: TGTGCCAGCAGCTCAGGACTTTCACCCCTCCACTTT. This codes for CASSSGLSPLHF.

Turning to this clone: This sample also contains other DNA sequences that code for the same CDR3. The chain uses TRBV11-3 and TRBJ2-7; no reliable D call. The CDR3 is 11 residues long. Per the germline V gene, CDR1 is SGHNT and CDR2 is YENEEA. Trimming pared 3 bases from V and 3 bases from J, leaving 3 bases between. CDR3 protein: CASSFVYEQYF. The CDR3 nucleotides are TGTGCCAGCAGCTTTGTCTACGAGCAGTACTTC. The whole variable domain, remainder taken from reference TRBV11-3 and TRBJ2-7, is EAGVVQSPRYKIIEKKQPVAFWCNPISGHNTLYWYLQNLGQGPELLIRYENEEAVDDSQLPKDRFSAERLKGVDSTLKIQPAELGDSAVYLCASSFVYEQYFGPGTRLTVT.

V is TRBV5-8 and J is TRBJ2-1; TRBD2 agrees at 8 bases. V shed 0 bases, J shed 9 bases, and the junction held 11 bases outside the gene matches. Germline assignment: CDR1 SGHTS and CDR2 YDEGEE. This CDR3 region has 16 residues. The CDR3: CASSLVALAEEFEQFF. The DNA of the CDR3 is TGTGCCAGCAGCTTGGTGGCACTAGCGGAAGAGTTTGAGCAGTTCTTC.

Only a few counts were recorded for this clone. This chain connects TRBV4-3 to TRBJ2-7; the match to TRBD1 covers 10 bases. This CDR3 has 15 residues. Germline trimming cut 1 base from V and 3 bases from J; bases unmatched to any gene: 3. The V gene's germline CDR1 is LGHNA and CDR2 YSLEER. In DNA form, the CDR3 reads TGCGCCAGCAGCCAAGCGGGACAGGGGAACTACGAGCAGTACTTC. Translating gives CASSQAGQGNYEQYF.

This chain links TRBV7-6 with TRBJ1-3; tentatively, D is TRBD1 (5 bases). CDR1 is SGHVS and CDR2 is FNYEAQ in the germline V gene. Trimming removed 5 bases at V and 7 bases at J, with 15 bases between. The CDR3 consists of 14 residues. The chain's CDR3 is CASSHESRGNTIYF. CDR3 coding DNA: TGTGCCAGCAGCCACGAGTCCCGGGGGAACACCATATATTTT. The full variable domain, with the rest looked up from reference TRBV7-6 and TRBJ1-3, is GAGVSQSPRYKVTKRGQDVALRCDPISGHVSLYWYRQALGQGPEFLTYFNYEAQQDKSGLPNDRFSAERPEGSISTLTIQRTEQRDSAMYRCASSHESRGNTIYFGEGSWLTVV.

The chain carries TRBV19 and TRBJ1-1; 7 nucleotides align to TRBD1. This CDR3 is 16 amino acids long. Per the germline V gene, CDR1 is LNHDA and CDR2 is SQIVND (reference sequence). Trimming removed 4 bases from V and 0 bases from J; junction bases left unmatched: 8. As DNA, the CDR3 is TGTGCCAGTAGTAAAGAGGCAGGGGGGTTGAACACTGAAGCTTTCTTT. Translation gives CASSKEAGGLNTEAFF.

V gene TRBV28 combines with J gene TRBJ2-7, with TRBD2 matching 8 bases. After removal of 6 bases from V and 4 bases from J, the junction contained 8 bases not matched to a gene. CDR1 MDHEN and CDR2 SYDVKM come from the germline V gene. The CDR3 runs to 14 residues. The CDR3 region is CASSDSGGPYEQYF. The CDR3 nucleotides read TGTGCCAGCAGCGACAGCGGGGGCCCTTACGAGCAGTACTTC.

The gene calls are TRBV19 and TRBJ1-1; 7 bases align to TRBD1. With V trimmed by 8 bases and J by 5 bases, 5 bases remained unmatched. This CDR3 has 12 residues. CDR1 is LNHDA, CDR2 SQIVND, per germline (reference sequence). The CDR3 protein is CASRQGLTEAFF. As DNA, the CDR3 is TGTGCCAGTCGACAGGGATTGACTGAAGCTTTCTTT.

The chain employs TRBV19 and TRBJ1-2, with D tentatively TRBD1 (5 bases). Germline lookup yields CDR1 LNHDA and CDR2 SQIVND (reference sequence). The CDR3 contains 14 residues. With 5 bases removed from V and 0 bases from J, the gap between germline ends came to 10 bases. CDR3 DNA: TGTGCCAGTAGTTCCCCGACAGCTAACTATGGCTACACCTTC. Its translation is CASSSPTANYGYTF.

This rearrangement joins TRBV28 to TRBJ2-7, with 8 positions matching TRBD2. The CDR3 loop spans 14 amino acids. In germline, CDR1 is MDHEN, CDR2 SYDVKM. V shed 6 bases and J 6 bases; nucleotides not matched to a gene: 10. The CDR3 coding sequence is TGTGCCAGCAGCATTAGCGGGAATTCGGGCGAGCAGTACTTC. Translated: CASSISGNSGEQYF. The variable domain in full, with the rest retrieved from reference TRBV28 and TRBJ2-7, is DVKVTQSSRYLVKRTGEKVFLECVQDMDHENMFWYRQDPGLGLRLIYFSYDVKMKEKGDIPEGYSVSREKKERFSLILESASTNQTSMYLCASSISGNSGEQYFGPGTRLTVT.

The chain has TRBV28 and TRBJ2-3, with TRBD2 identical over 11 bases. Per the germline V gene, CDR1 is MDHEN and CDR2 is SYDVKM. V lost 3 bases, J lost 0 bases, and 5 bases stayed unmatched. CDR3 length: 17 residues. The CDR3 loop is CASSFGTSGGSTDTQYF. The DNA of the CDR3 is TGTGCCAGCAGTTTCGGAACTAGCGGGGGTAGCACAGATACGCAGTATTTT.

Points on this clone: This CDR3 fails to terminate in the conserved phenylalanine or tryptophan, so it likely reflects a read error. CDR3 in DNA: TGTGCCAGCATCCAATCAGGTCAGGGGACCACCTACGAGCAGTACCTC. This codes for CASIQSGQGTTYEQYL. V and J are TRBV28 and TRBJ2-7; possibly TRBD1 for D (6 bases). This CDR3 has 16 amino acids. V gave up 7 bases and J gave up 2 bases, with 21 bases separating them. Germline V lookup: CDR1 MDHEN, CDR2 SYDVKM.

The chain joins TRBV9 to TRBJ2-1; TRBD2 matches at 11 bases. CDR1 and CDR2 from the germline V gene are SGDLS and YYNGEE. CDR3 length equals 16 residues. With V trimmed by 2 bases and J by 8 bases, 9 bases remained unmatched. In nucleotides, the CDR3 is TGTGCCAGCAGCGTTAGCCGGACTAGCGGGCGTGATGAGCAGTTCTTC. It encodes CASSVSRTSGRDEQFF.

The gene calls are TRBV4-1 and TRBJ1-2; D unresolved. V was pared by 1 base and J by 6 bases, with 6 bases between. This CDR3 has 12 amino acids. Germline V CDR1 and CDR2: MGHRA, YSYEKL. DNA for the CDR3: TGCGCCAGCAGCCAAGGGGCAGATGGCTACACCTTC. Translating gives CASSQGADGYTF.

V is TRBV9 and J is TRBJ2-7, with 7 bases identical to TRBD1. CDR3 length: 14 residues. Germline trimming cut 2 bases from V and 2 bases from J; bases unmatched to any gene: 4. The germline CDR1 and CDR2 sequences are SGDLS and YYNGEE. The CDR3 sequence is CASSVTGRTYEQYF. CDR3 DNA sequence: TGTGCCAGCAGCGTGACAGGGCGAACCTACGAGCAGTACTTC.

The V call is TRBV6-6, the J call TRBJ1-1; no definite D call. Germline V gives CDR1 MNHNY, CDR2 SVGAGI (reference sequence). There are 13 residues in the CDR3. Trimming shortened V by 11 bases and J by 6 bases, and 19 bases separated the two germline ends. The CDR3 loop reads CAAKVGVSAEAFF. The CDR3 bases are TGTGCCGCCAAGGTCGGGGTTTCGGCTGAAGCTTTCTTT.

The rearrangement links TRBV7-8 to TRBJ2-1, with TRBD2 matching 7 bases. The CDR3 consists of 17 residues. CDR1 and CDR2 (germline): SGHVS, FQNEAQ. V gave up 6 bases and J gave up 10 bases; unmatched junction bases: 21. The CDR3 DNA reads as TGTGCCAGCAGTTTAAGGAGGACGGGAGGATTTCAAAGGGAGCAGTTCTTC. The encoded protein is CASSLRRTGGFQREQFF.

This clone appeared once. The chain carries TRBV4-1 and TRBJ1-1; D gene unclear. Germline values: CDR1 MGHRA, CDR2 YSYEKL. The V end lost 2 bases, the J end lost 5 bases, and 9 bases lay between the germline ends. CDR3 length: 13 amino acids. CDR3 nucleotides: TGCGCCAGCAGCCAATCCCCTAGAACTGAAGCTTTCTTT. It yields the protein CASSQSPRTEAFF.

CDR3 loop: CASSLTGDTGELFF. CDR3 DNA sequence: TGTGCCAGCAGCTTAACCGGGGACACCGGGGAGCTGTTTTTT. This chain connects TRBV7-3 to TRBJ2-2; D is perhaps TRBD2 (5 bases). Trimming took 0 bases from V and 3 from J, leaving 5 bases between them. This CDR3 contains 14 residues. Germline V gene sequence: CDR1 SGHTA, CDR2 FQGTGA.

The rearrangement uses TRBV19 and TRBJ2-3; 9 bases align to TRBD2. V lost 1 base to trimming and J lost 4 bases; unmatched junction nucleotides: 3. From germline, CDR1 is LNHDA and CDR2 SQIVND (reference sequence). This CDR3 contains 15 residues. DNA for the CDR3: TGTGCCAGTAGTATAGGGGGACTAGCATCAGATACGCAGTATTTT. It encodes CASSIGGLASDTQYF.

The chain is built from TRBV9 and TRBJ2-3; D call uncertain. Germline-derived CDR1 and CDR2 are SGDLS and YYNGEE. Trimming left V 7 bases short and J 1 base short, with 7 bases between. The CDR3 is 12 residues long. The CDR3 DNA sequence: TGTGCCAGCTCTATAGGCACAGATACGCAGTATTTT. Translated: CASSIGTDTQYF.

This clone was counted once. V usage is TRBV27 and J usage is TRBJ2-7; a weak D match, TRBD2 (6 bases). This CDR3 is 15 amino acids long. CDR1 and CDR2 from the germline V gene are MNHEY and SMNVEV (reference sequence). The V end was cut by 6 bases, the J end by 5 bases, with 20 bases between. The chain's CDR3 is CASSLLPGLGNEQYF. CDR3 nucleotide sequence: TGTGCCAGCAGCTTACTTCCGGGACTCGGAAACGAGCAGTACTTC.

The chain employs TRBV5-1 and TRBJ2-5, with D unclear. Deletions cut 0 bases from V and 5 bases from J, with 8 bases between. There are 13 residues in the CDR3. From germline, CDR1 is SGHRS and CDR2 YFSETQ. The CDR3 bases are TGCGCCAGCAGCTTGGCCAGGACGGAGACCCAGTACTTC. Protein sequence: CASSLARTETQYF.

J is TRBJ1-5 and V is TRBV15, with D uncertain. The V gene's germline CDR1 is LNHNV and CDR2 YYDKDF (reference sequence). V was pared by 1 base and J by 3 bases, with 10 bases between. CDR3 size: 15 residues. The CDR3 here is CATSRGRASNQPQHF. CDR3 sequence (DNA): TGTGCCACCAGCAGAGGGAGGGCTTCCAATCAGCCCCAGCATTTT.